This record covers a single T cell receptor (beta chain). The antigen remains unidentified. Using immunoSEQ multiplex PCR, the repertoire was profiled, and TCRdb retains in-frame clones only, with some absent. The sample consists of roughly 130,000 clones, roughly 85% of them appearing once. The data originate from a study of T cell responses to AZD1222 COVID-19 vaccine. Regarding the study as a whole: Females outnumbered males among donors, who were mostly white British; clonal diversity was possibly underestimated.

CDR1 and CDR2 from the germline V gene are SNHLY and FYNNEI. Trimming stripped 4 bases from V and 4 bases from J, with 8 bases between. The CDR3 sequence is 13 residues long. The rearrangement joins TRBV2 to TRBJ1-3; a possible D gene is TRBD1 (6 bases). The material was peripheral blood, obtained on day 0 of AZD1222 vaccination. The sequence was obtained from an adult in good health. The chain's CDR3 is CASSVGQGNTIYF. CDR3 coding DNA: TGTGCCAGCAGTGTGGGACAAGGAAACACCATATATTTT.